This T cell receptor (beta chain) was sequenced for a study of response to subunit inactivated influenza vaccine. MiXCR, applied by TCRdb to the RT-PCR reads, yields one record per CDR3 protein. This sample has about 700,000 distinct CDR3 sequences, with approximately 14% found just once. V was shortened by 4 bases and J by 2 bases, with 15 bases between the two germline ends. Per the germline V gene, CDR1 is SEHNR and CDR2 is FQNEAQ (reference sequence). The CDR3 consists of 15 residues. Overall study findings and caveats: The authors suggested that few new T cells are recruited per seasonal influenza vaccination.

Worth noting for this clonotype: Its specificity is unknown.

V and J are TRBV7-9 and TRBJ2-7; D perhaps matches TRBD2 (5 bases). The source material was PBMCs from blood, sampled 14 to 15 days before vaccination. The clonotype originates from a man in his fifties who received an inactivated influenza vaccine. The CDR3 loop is CASSSSRGGPYEQYF. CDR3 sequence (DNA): TGTGCCAGCAGCTCAAGCCGTGGAGGTCCCTACGAGCAGTACTTC.